The clone carrying this TCR beta chain showed up many times. Its specificity is not known. Each TCR beta library was made by quantitative 5'-RACE that incorporated molecular barcodes. TCRdb passed the 5' RACE reads through MiXCR, listing each CDR3 protein once. The table lists approximately 240,000 distinct CDR3 sequences, over 9.5% of them singletons. This specimen belongs to a study of CD8 T cells in ankylosing spondylitis. CDR3 size: 14 residues. The germline gives CDR1 SGHAT, CDR2 FQNNGV. V lost 0 bases to trimming and J lost 9 bases, with 12 bases between them. Study findings and constraints: Reactive arthritis synovial fluid and blood were previously reported to contain some motif variants. Typical of ankylosing spondylitis blood, it appeared, was a TCR beta motif of 7 or 8 highly homologous variants. Enrichment of disease-linked clones was reportedly significant in matched ankylosing spondylitis synovial fluid.

What was sequenced was blood, either unsorted or a sorted T cell fraction (not recorded which). The clonotype originates from a male donor with ankylosing spondylitis or in good health (not recorded which). This sequence joins TRBV11-2 and TRBJ1-5; a weak D match, TRBD1 (5 bases). CDR3 protein: CASSLEPGTGPQHF. The CDR3 DNA is TGTGCCAGCAGCTTAGAACCGGGGACGGGGCCCCAGCATTTT.